This is a list of T cell receptor beta chains from one sample in a study of T-cell reconstitution after alpha-beta-depleted transplantation in children. TCRdb processed the PCR reads anew with MiXCR; each CDR3 protein has one entry. The table has about 980,000 distinct CDR3 sequences, about 26% seen once. The sequences come from PBMCs, mostly from graft donor cells, collected 360 days after TCRalphabeta/CD19-depleted stem cell transplant. These receptors all come from a boy under three years old who had a stem cell transplant for SCID, so the T cells may come from the graft donor. Each CDR3 is given with its conserved first and last residue. The D gene is left open where the match is weak. Clone size is not always given. Where it is, it says once, few, many or a class for expanded clones.

>NA|NA|TRBV7-6|TRBJ2-1
TGTGCCAGCAGCCCCACCGGGAGTTGGACCTACAATGAGCAGTTCTTC
CASSPTGSWTYNEQFF
>many|TRBD2|TRBV5-1|TRBJ2-1
TGTGCCAGCAGCCTCACTAGCGGGGGGTACAATGAGCAGTTCTTC
CASSLTSGGYNEQFF
>NA|NA|TRBV9|TRBJ2-2
TGTGCCAGCAGCTTGACGGAACAGGGTACCGGGGAGCTGTTTTTT
CASSLTEQGTGELFF
>few|NA|TRBV15|TRBJ1-3
TGTGCCACCAGCAGACAGGGTCCCGGTGTGATCATATATTTT
CATSRQGPGVIIYF
>NA|NA|TRBV2|TRBJ2-3
TGTGCCAGCGGGGGGCCTAAAGATACGCAGTATTTT
CASGGPKDTQYF
>NA|NA|TRBV7-8|TRBJ2-3
TGTGCCAGCAGCTTAGGCTTGCGACAGACCACAGATACGCAGTATTTT
CASSLGLRQTTDTQYF
>NA|NA|TRBV5-1|TRBJ2-6
TGCGCCAGCAACCCGGTGGCCTCTGGGGCCAACGTCCTGACTTTC
CASNPVASGANVLTF
>few|NA|TRBV5-1|TRBJ2-3
TGCGCCAGCAGCGACGCCCAAGCCGGGACTTCTGGGGTAGATACGCAGTATTTT
CASSDAQAGTSGVDTQYF
>NA|NA|TRBV4-2|TRBJ1-1
TGTGCCAGCAGCCGAGGCGACGGAGGGGAAGCTTTCTTT
CASSRGDGGEAFF
>NA|TRBD1|TRBV9|TRBJ2-2
TGTGCCAGCAGCGCCGATCAGGGGGCGAACACCGGGGAGCTGTTTTTT
CASSADQGANTGELFF
>NA|TRBD1|TRBV6-5|TRBJ1-1
TGTGCCAGCAGTAATTCGGTGGTTGGGGACAGGGGCACTGAAGCTTTCTTT
CASSNSVVGDRGTEAFF
>once|NA|TRBV10-2|TRBJ2-6
TGCGCCGGAACATCGGGCCTTCCCAATAGCGTCCTGACTTTC
CAGTSGLPNSVLTF
>NA|TRBD1|TRBV15|TRBJ2-5
TGTGCCACCAGCTTACAGGGGGAGGCACAAGAGACCCAGTACTTC
CATSLQGEAQETQYF
>NA|NA|TRBV2|TRBJ2-4
TGTGCCAGCAGTGGTCGGGACTCGTACCTAGCCAAAAACATTCAGTACTTC
CASSGRDSYLAKNIQYF
>few|NA|TRBV5-1|TRBJ2-1
TGCGCCAGCAGGTCCGGGACGGCAGATAACAATGAGCAGTTCTTC
CASRSGTADNNEQFF
>few|NA|TRBV5-1|TRBJ1-1
TGCGCCAGCAGCTTCGGGGACACCTTGAACACTGAAGCTTTCTTT
CASSFGDTLNTEAFF
>NA|NA|TRBV9|TRBJ2-2
TGTGCCAGCAGCCGACTCCCGAACACCGGGGAGCTGTTTTTT
CASSRLPNTGELFF
>few|TRBD1|TRBV5-1|TRBJ1-2
TGCGCCAGCAGCCCCCAGGGGGTAGAGGGCTACACCTTC
CASSPQGVEGYTF
>few|NA|TRBV12-3/TRBV12-4|TRBJ1-1
TGTGCCAGCAGTTCCCCTCTTTCTATGAACACTGAAGCTTTCTTT
CASSSPLSMNTEAFF
>few|NA|TRBV12-3/TRBV12-4|TRBJ1-4
TGTGCCAGCAGTCCTGCAGTCGCAACTAATGAAAAACTGTTTTTT
CASSPAVATNEKLFF
>NA|NA|TRBV18|TRBJ2-7
TGTGCCAGCTCACTGGGGACTTTGGGCAACGAGCAGTACTTC
CASSLGTLGNEQYF
>NA|TRBD1|TRBV5-1|TRBJ2-7
TGCGCCAGCAGACGGGACAGGGTCCACGAGCAGTACTTC
CASRRDRVHEQYF
>NA|NA|TRBV3-1|TRBJ2-7
TGTGCCAGCAGCCAAGGCGCAGGGATGGGGCAGTACTTC
CASSQGAGMGQYF
>NA|TRBD1|TRBV7-2|TRBJ2-2
TGTGCCAGCAGCTTCGACAGGGTCGGGGAGCTGTTTTTT
CASSFDRVGELFF
>few|NA|TRBV20-1|TRBJ2-1
TGCAGTGCTTGGGGGCCGGCAGAGCGCTACAATGAGCAGTTCTTC
CSAWGPAERYNEQFF
>NA|NA|TRBV29-1|TRBJ2-4
TGCAGCGTGTCCGGAGCCAAAAACATTCAGTACTTC
CSVSGAKNIQYF
>NA|NA|TRBV18|TRBJ2-1
TGTGCCAGCTCACCATATCCTAGTGTAGATGAGCAGTTCTTC
CASSPYPSVDEQFF
>few|NA|TRBV12-3/TRBV12-4|TRBJ1-5
TGTGCCAGCAGTTTATTAGGTATCGGTGGCAATCAGCCCCAGCATTTT
CASSLLGIGGNQPQHF
>few|NA|TRBV7-3|TRBJ2-1
TGTGCCAGCAGCTTAGTAGCTAGTCCGGCGCAGTTCTTC
CASSLVASPAQFF
>NA|TRBD2|TRBV5-1|TRBJ2-5
TGCGCCAGCAGCCGAAGGGCTAGCGGGGCGGGAGAGACCCAGTACTTC
CASSRRASGAGETQYF
>NA|NA|TRBV29-1|TRBJ2-5
TGCAGCGTTGGACCCCAGGGATGGGAGACCCAGTACTTC
CSVGPQGWETQYF
>few|TRBD1|TRBV5-1|TRBJ2-5
TGCGCCAGCAGCAAGACCGGGACAGGGGTTGGAGAGACCCAGTACTTC
CASSKTGTGVGETQYF
>few|NA|TRBV4-1|TRBJ2-2
TGCGCCAGCAGCCAAGATGGCGGGGGCCGGCGCACCGGGGAGCTGTTTTTT
CASSQDGGGRRTGELFF
>many|NA|TRBV12-3/TRBV12-4|TRBJ1-5
TGTGCCAGCAGTTTAAGTCAGCCCCAGCATTTT
CASSLSQPQHF